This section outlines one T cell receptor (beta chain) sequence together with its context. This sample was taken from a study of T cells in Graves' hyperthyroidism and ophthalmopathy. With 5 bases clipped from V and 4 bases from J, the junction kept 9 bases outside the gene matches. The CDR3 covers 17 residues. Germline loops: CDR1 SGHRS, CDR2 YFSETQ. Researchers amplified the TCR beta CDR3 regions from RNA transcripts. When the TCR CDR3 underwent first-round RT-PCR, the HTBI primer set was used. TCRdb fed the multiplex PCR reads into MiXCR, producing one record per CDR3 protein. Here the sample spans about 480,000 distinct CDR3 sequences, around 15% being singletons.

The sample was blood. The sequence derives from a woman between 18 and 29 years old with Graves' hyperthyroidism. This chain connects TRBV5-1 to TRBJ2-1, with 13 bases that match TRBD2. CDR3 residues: CASSSGLAGAGYNEQFF. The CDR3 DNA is TGCGCCAGCAGTAGCGGACTAGCGGGAGCAGGTTACAATGAGCAGTTCTTC.